The 18 T cell receptor beta chains reported below all come from one sample, sequenced in a study of blood T cell repertoires in COVID-19. Profiling relied on immunoSEQ multiplex PCR, and the TCRdb table lists in-frame clones only, not all of them. The sample shows over 25,000 clones, roughly 87% of them seen only once. Specimen: peripheral blood. The source is a human donor in a cohort sampled during active COVID-19. The donor label of this sample is uncertain.

This chain links TRBV25-1 with TRBJ2-7, with 9 bases aligning to TRBD1. Trimming removed 4 bases from V and 2 bases from J; junction bases left unmatched: 3. The CDR3 is 14 amino acids. From germline, CDR1 is MGHDK and CDR2 SYGVNS. As DNA, the CDR3 is TGTGCCAGCAGTGCCGGGACAGGGCCCTACGAGCAGTACTTC. Translation gives CASSAGTGPYEQYF.

The chain has TRBV7-8 and TRBJ1-2, with D possibly being TRBD1 (6 bases). The CDR3 totals 14 residues. The V end was cut by 2 bases, the J end by 8 bases, with 15 bases between. Per germline, CDR1 SGHVS and CDR2 FQNEAQ. This chain's CDR3 is CASSLSGGARGYTF. In DNA, the CDR3 is TGTGCCAGCAGCTTATCGGGGGGCGCGAGGGGCTACACCTTC. The whole variable domain, remainder taken from reference TRBV7-8 and TRBJ1-2, is GAGVSQSPRYKVAKRGQDVALRCDPISGHVSLFWYQQALGQGPEFLTYFQNEAQLDKSGLPSDRFFAERPEGSVSTLKIQRTQQEDSAVYLCASSLSGGARGYTFGSGTRLTVV.

The CDR3 DNA follows: TGTGCCAGCAGCCCCGGGACTAGCGGGGGGCTCCAAGAGACCCAGTACTTC. This encodes CASSPGTSGGLQETQYF. J is TRBJ2-5 and V is TRBV9; TRBD2 matches at 15 bases. Germline-derived CDR1 and CDR2 are SGDLS and YYNGEE. The CDR3 is made up of 17 amino acids. V lost 4 bases and J lost 1; bases outside the gene matches: 5. Together with reference TRBV9 and TRBJ2-5, the CDR3 gives the full variable domain: DSGVTQTPKHLITATGQRVTLRCSPRSGDLSVYWYQQSLDQGLQFLIQYYNGEERAKGNILERFSAQQFPDLHSELNLSSLELGDSALYFCASSPGTSGGLQETQYFGPGTRLLVL.

The chain links TRBV6-5 to TRBJ1-2, with 8 bases aligning to TRBD1. Germline V gives CDR1 MNHEY, CDR2 SVGAGI. The CDR3 loop spans 14 amino acids. Unmatched junction bases numbered 7, after V lost 6 bases and J lost 4 bases. The CDR3 region is CASRGQGERYGYTF. DNA of the CDR3: TGTGCCAGCAGAGGACAGGGCGAGCGCTATGGCTACACCTTC.

The chain combines TRBV6-5 with TRBJ1-2, with 9 positions matching TRBD1. CDR3 length equals 15 residues. Unmatched junction bases numbered 5, after V lost 2 bases and J lost 4 bases. Germline V gene sequence: CDR1 MNHEY, CDR2 SVGAGI. The CDR3, as DNA: TGTGCCAGCAGTTACAGAACAGGGGGCGCCTATGGCTACACCTTC. This encodes CASSYRTGGAYGYTF.

This CDR3 reads CASSLGQGGGYTF. The CDR3 coding sequence is TGTGCCAGCAGCTTAGGCCAGGGCGGTGGCTACACCTTC. The V gene is TRBV7-2, the J gene TRBJ1-2; tentative D call: TRBD1 (5 bases). The germline V gene has CDR1 SGHTA and CDR2 FQGNSA. The CDR3 has 13 residues. V was cut by 1 base and J by 7 bases, with 10 bases left in between.

The V and J genes are TRBV6-5 and TRBJ1-5, with 9 positions matching TRBD1. The CDR3 length is 15 residues. V lost 5 bases and J lost 5; bases outside the gene matches: 7. Germline V gene sequence: CDR1 MNHEY, CDR2 SVGAGI. The DNA of the CDR3 is TGTGCCAGCAGTAAACTGACAGGGGGGGATCAGCCCCAGCATTTT. Translation: CASSKLTGGDQPQHF.

The V gene is TRBV5-1, the J gene TRBJ2-1; unclear D gene. Trimming removed 4 bases from V and 0 bases from J, with 23 bases in between. Germline CDR1 SGHRS, CDR2 YFSETQ. The CDR3 is 19 amino acids. CDR3 protein: CASSRQPLLTGSSYNEQFF. The CDR3 DNA follows: TGCGCCAGCAGCCGCCAACCACTATTAACGGGTAGCTCCTACAATGAGCAGTTCTTC.

The V and J genes are TRBV5-8 and TRBJ1-5; no definite D call. The V end lost 0 bases, the J end lost 5 bases, and 6 bases lay between the germline ends. Germline V gene sequence: CDR1 SGHTS, CDR2 YDEGEE. This CDR3 is 13 amino acids long. This CDR3 is CASSLEQDQPQHF. Written as DNA, the CDR3 is TGTGCCAGCAGCTTGGAACAAGATCAGCCCCAGCATTTT.

J is TRBJ2-1 and V is TRBV10-3; TRBD1 aligns across 7 bases. CDR1 and CDR2 (germline): ENHRY, SYGVKD. Trimming cost V 5 bases and J 8 bases; bases outside gene matches: 6. This CDR3 spans 13 amino acids. CDR3 coding DNA: TGTGCCATCAGTATGAGACAGGGCGATGAGCAGTTCTTC. Translated: CAISMRQGDEQFF.

As DNA, the CDR3 is TGTGCCAGCAGCTTACCCAGACATTCCTCCTACGAGCAGTACTTC. Its protein is CASSLPRHSSYEQYF. This chain links TRBV7-6 with TRBJ2-7; D unclear. The V gene's germline CDR1 is SGHVS and CDR2 FNYEAQ. This CDR3 comprises 15 residues. V lost 2 bases, J lost 0 bases, and 11 bases lay in between.

CDR3 DNA sequence: TGTGCCAGCAGCTTGTGGACTAACAATGAAAAACTGTTTTTT. Translating gives CASSLWTNNEKLFF. V gene TRBV7-2 combines with J gene TRBJ1-4; no firm D call. The V and J ends lost 3 bases and 5 bases respectively, with 10 bases between them. Germline values: CDR1 SGHTA, CDR2 FQGNSA. CDR3 length: 14 residues.

The CDR3 sequence: CASSLGLAGGNEQFF. In nucleotides, the CDR3 is TGTGCCAGCAGCTTAGGGCTAGCGGGGGGCAATGAGCAGTTCTTC. This rearrangement joins TRBV7-2 to TRBJ2-1; 11 positions match TRBD2. CDR1 SGHTA and CDR2 FQGNSA come from the germline V gene. The length of the CDR3 is 15 residues. The trim removed 1 base at V and 6 bases at J, leaving 2 bases unmatched.

This clone has only one observation. The rearrangement links TRBV3-1 (or the pseudogene TRBV3-2) to TRBJ2-1; 9 bases are a match to TRBD1. Trimming cost V 1 base and J 4 bases; bases outside gene matches: 2. CDR1 is LGHDT and CDR2 is YNNKEL in the germline V gene (reference sequence). The CDR3 runs 15 residues. The DNA for the CDR3 is TGTGCCAGCAGCCAAGCCGGGACAGGGTACAATGAGCAGTTCTTC. Translation gives CASSQAGTGYNEQFF.

V and J are TRBV6-2 or TRBV6-3 and TRBJ1-2, with TRBD1 matching 7 bases. Germline V gene sequence: CDR1 MNHEY, CDR2 SVGEGT. This CDR3 has 19 amino acids. The junction had 17 bases not matched to a gene; V was cut back by 0 bases and J by 4 bases. The CDR3 DNA follows: TGTGCCAGCAGTTACTCCCCCACGGGGGACACACAGGGGAGCTATGGCTACACCTTC. The encoded protein is CASSYSPTGDTQGSYGYTF.

The chain employs TRBV2 and TRBJ2-7; 7 positions agree with TRBD1. The germline CDR1 and CDR2 sequences are SNHLY and FYNNEI. The CDR3 extends over 12 amino acids. Trimming at V came to 8 bases and at J to 3 bases, leaving 4 bases not matched to a gene. The CDR3 region has the DNA TGTGCCAGCGACCGGGACAGCTACGAGCAGTACTTC. Amino acids: CASDRDSYEQYF.

This clone was detected once. This same CDR3 is encoded by further DNA sequences in the sample. The chain has TRBV7-9 and TRBJ1-1, with no clear D. This CDR3 has 13 amino acids. The ends were cut back, 2 bases at V and 1 base at J, with 5 bases in the middle. The germline V gene encodes CDR1 SEHNR and CDR2 FQNEAQ (reference sequence). CDR3 coding DNA: TGTGCCAGCAGCTTACCGGGGAACACTGAAGCTTTCTTT. It translates to CASSLPGNTEAFF.

The V gene is TRBV19, the J gene TRBJ1-1; D uncertain. Trimming pared 7 bases from V and 5 bases from J, leaving 17 bases between. Germline CDR1 and CDR2: LNHDA and SQIVND (reference sequence). The CDR3 extends over 14 amino acids. For the CDR3, the DNA is TGTGCCAGTACCTTCGATCGGGGTACGACTGAAGCTTTCTTT. Amino acids: CASTFDRGTTEAFF.